This entry features one TCR beta chain sequence. Its antigen is undetermined. The data originate from a study of blood T cells in healthy people across ages. As for the study in general: Roughly one uniquely barcoded beta molecule per two T cells was captured. Study-level results: Expanded clonotype changes were possibly confounded by unknown donor CMV status.

The use of a sample-barcoded 5' primer and a J-beta primer mix characterized a second PCR of about 7 to 12 cycles. MiXCR was run by TCRdb on the 5' RACE reads, yielding one entry per CDR3 protein. The sample has roughly 1.9 million distinct CDR3 sequences, about two fifths seen once; the top ten hold 23%. This CDR3 is built from 12 residues. The J segment lost 8 bases and the V segment lost 2 bases, leaving 2 bases of the junction unmatched. Germline CDR1 reads LGHNT; CDR2 reads FRNRAP. Healthy individuals of Caucasian origin from Russia, aged roughly 6 to 100, served as donors. Specimen: blood. The chain combines TRBV12-5 with TRBJ1-1, with 7 bases lining up with TRBD1. The receptor comes from a human donor in good health. The DNA for the CDR3 is TGTGCTAGTGGTTTGCCGACAGGGGAAGCTTTCTTT. Its translation is CASGLPTGEAFF.